The text below deals with one T cell receptor (beta chain). Antigen unknown. The entry originates in a study of cytomegalovirus exposure and HLA in healthy donors. The overall study: Caucasian-associated ancestry cluster membership applied to approximately 84% of some 400 genotyped donors. The study's findings and limits: Based on reports, TCR beta sequences accurately predicted HLA-A and HLA-B alleles for most subjects. Looking again later, the authors saw that most CMV-associated TCR beta chains seemed HLA-restricted. Further analysis was carried out later, and it showed several of the most significant clusters appearing linked to common viral pathogens.

The PCR ran on 60 Vbeta and 13 Jbeta primers. Using immunoSEQ multiplex PCR, the repertoire was profiled, and TCRdb retains in-frame clones only, with some absent. The data hold approximately 100,000 clones, with around 75% observed a single time. CDR3 length: 10 amino acids. Trimming shortened V by 4 bases and J by 5 bases, and 5 bases separated the two germline ends. Germline V gene data show CDR1 as SQVTM and CDR2 as ANQGSEA. The chain combines TRBV29-1 with TRBJ2-5; D remains unclear. This clonotype originated in a woman aged 18-29 years in good health and CMV-seropositive. Sequencing was performed on PBMCs. CDR3 bases: TGCAGCGTTGGCGAGGAGACCCAGTACTTC. Translation: CSVGEETQYF. The full variable domain, its missing parts supplied by reference TRBV29-1 and TRBJ2-5, is SAVISQKPSRDICQRGTSLTIQCQVDSQVTMMFWYRQQPGQSLTLIATANQGSEATYESGFVIDKFPISRPNLTFSTLTVSNMSPEDSSIYLCSVGEETQYFGPGTRLLVL.